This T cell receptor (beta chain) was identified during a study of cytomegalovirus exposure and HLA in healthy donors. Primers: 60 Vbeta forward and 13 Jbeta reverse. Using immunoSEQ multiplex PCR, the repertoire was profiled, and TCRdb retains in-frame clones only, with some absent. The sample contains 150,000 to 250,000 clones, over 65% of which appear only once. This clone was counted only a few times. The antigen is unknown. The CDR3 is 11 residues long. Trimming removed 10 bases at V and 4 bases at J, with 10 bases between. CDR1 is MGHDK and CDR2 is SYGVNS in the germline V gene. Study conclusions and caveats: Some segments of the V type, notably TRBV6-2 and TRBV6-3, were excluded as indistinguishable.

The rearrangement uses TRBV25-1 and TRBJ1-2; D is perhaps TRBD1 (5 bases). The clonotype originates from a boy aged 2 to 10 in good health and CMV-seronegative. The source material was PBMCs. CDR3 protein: CATTDTYGYTF. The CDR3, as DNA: TGTGCCACCACGGACACCTATGGCTACACCTTC.